The entry that follows covers one TCR beta chain sequence. This clonotype was detected a few times. What this receptor recognizes is not known. Base qualities are not at hand, and no much larger clone is one base apart. Reading from cysteine to phenylalanine, the CDR3 counts 14 amino acids. Only the CDR3 region is kept as DNA, spanning 42 bases read in frame from base 1. At the junction V is shortened by 7 bases and J by 7 bases; bases outside the gene matches: 4. The germline V gene encodes CDR1 SGHTA and CDR2 FQGNSA. The sample belongs to a study of identical twins (dated by TCRdb to the mid-2010s). Broadly, across the study: To test whether fetal clonotypes persist, this study deep-sequenced TCR alpha and beta repertoires from monozygotic twins, from unrelated adults of various ages, and from cord blood. To rule out contamination, replicate twin experiments were performed at different times with different library preparation protocols.

The receptor library was made with 5' RACE. Sequencing used an Illumina HiSeq 2000. Template switching introduced a universal primer binding site; the final cDNA contained a unique molecular identifier, enabling accurate counting of TCR cDNA molecules. First-strand cDNA for TCR alpha and beta chains was synthesized from specific primers in the conserved constant-segment region. To control for contamination, every cDNA library was double barcoded, receiving both a SMART-Mk sample barcode and Illumina barcodes. TruSeq adapter sequences and Illumina sample barcodes were added in two successive PCR steps. TCR alpha and beta cDNA libraries were sequenced on the Illumina HiSeq platform with custom primers. In the authors' own workflow: Raw reads were processed with MiGEC to extract unique molecular identifiers, and MiXCR was used to determine CDR3 positions. For each individual, recombination models were inferred using an EM algorithm with the repgenHMM and IGoR tools. Shared clonotype analysis was performed with the tcR package in R, normalizing sharing by the product of cloneset sizes. Out-of-frame nonproductive sequences were analyzed to study raw recombination free of thymic and clonal selection effects. TCRdb reworked the public reads: Q25 trimming with fastp, MiXCR clone assembly, productive beta chains retained. Rows are combined by CDR3 protein, so each entry shows the most common genes and DNA. It is TCRdb's table, rather than the study itself, that gives the V and J calls and clone size. This sample gives under 900,000 distinct CDR3 sequences in total; 15% to 20% of them show up just once. Jointly, the top ten make up around 13% of the sample.

Every donor was a healthy Caucasian. The twin cohort consisted of three pairs of female monozygotic twins, all aged roughly 18 to 29 years. Peripheral blood mononuclear cells were used as the source from which RNA for TCR libraries was isolated. Results and caveats for the whole study, not just this receptor: Out-of-frame TCR alpha sequences shared between twins showed an excess of low generation-probability sequences compared with coincidental sharing between unrelated individuals. Fewer insertions were carried by abundant cord blood beta clonotypes; a weaker similar trend was observed in young adult naive repertoires, while no such trend was observed in memory repertoires. Zero-insertion analyses could be partly confounded by invariant T cells such as MAIT and iNKT, although diverse VJ usage argued against such confounding for most clonotypes. Conclusions relied on cross-sectional statistical analysis, since the same donors could not be followed over many years. A weaker excess of twin sharing was found in beta out-of-frame sequences because the signal-to-noise ratio was lowered by fewer shared sequences. Out-of-frame TCR alpha sharing in monozygotic twins was systematically underestimated by recombination models, whereas sharing between unrelated individuals was in agreement with the recombination models.

These data also featured in a second study, about T cells expressing NK-cell markers. As the second paper documents: Several donors provided sorted CD3+CD56+NKG2C+, CD3+CD56+NKG2C- and CD3+CD56-NKG2C+ T-cell subsets, whose TCR beta-chain repertoires were profiled. Of the eight sequenced donors, seven were found to be HCMV-seropositive and one was found to be HCMV-seronegative. In several experiments an anti-gammadeltaTCR antibody was added to restrict sorting to alphabetaTCR-expressing T cells. In a handful of donors, the dominant CD3+CD56+NKG2C+ clonotypes were among the top 10 CD8+ clonotypes and accounted for roughly 1.0-8% of CD8+ T cells. Those dominant clonotypes were again the most abundant among CD3+CD56-NKG2C+ cells in a few donors, at about 25-65%. Whether the expanded NKG2C-expressing T cell clones were specific for HCMV antigens was left unclear. The eight sequenced donors were randomly selected healthy volunteers, three men and five women. A commercial ELISA kit detecting HCMV-specific IgG in serum was used to determine HCMV serostatus. Bulk peripheral blood T-cell repertoires were additionally sequenced from unsorted PBMC for 5 or 6 donors. Reads were demultiplexed and grouped by UMI with MIGEC, and clonotypes were assembled and quantified with MiTCR. To exclude erroneous sequences, only TCR cDNA sequences supported by at least two reads were retained. The tcR package was used for downstream repertoire analysis, and clonotypes were matched across fractions by CDR3 nucleotide sequence plus V segment. VDJmatch was used to annotate antigen specificity against VDJdb, with one amino acid substitution in CDR3 allowed.

This chain is built from TRBV7-2 and TRBJ2-2, with 12 junctional bases fitting TRBD2. Sequencing used PBMCs. This sequence was found in a woman under 30 in good health. The DNA reads as follows: TGTGCCAGCACCGGACTAGCGGGAATCGGGGAGCTGTTTTTT. Its translation reads: CASTGLAGIGELFF.